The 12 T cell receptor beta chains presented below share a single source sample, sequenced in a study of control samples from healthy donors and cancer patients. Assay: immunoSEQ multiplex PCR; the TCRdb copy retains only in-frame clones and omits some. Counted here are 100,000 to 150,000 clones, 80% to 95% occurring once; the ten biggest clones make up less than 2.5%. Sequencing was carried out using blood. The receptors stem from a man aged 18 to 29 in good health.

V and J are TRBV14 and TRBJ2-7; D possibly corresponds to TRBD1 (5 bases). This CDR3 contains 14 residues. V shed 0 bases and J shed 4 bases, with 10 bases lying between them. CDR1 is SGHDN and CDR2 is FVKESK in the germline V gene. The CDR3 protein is CASSQEGPGYEQYV. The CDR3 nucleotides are TGTGCCAGCAGCCAAGAGGGGCCAGGATACGAGCAGTACGTC.

CDR3 loop: CASSLSQGKNIQYF. The DNA of the CDR3 is TGTGCCAGCAGCCTCTCTCAGGGGAAAAACATTCAGTACTTC. V and J are TRBV7-2 and TRBJ2-4; TRBD1 might be the D (6 bases). This CDR3 has 14 amino acids. Per germline, CDR1 SGHTA and CDR2 FQGNSA. V lost 5 bases, J lost 4 bases, and 12 bases lay in between.

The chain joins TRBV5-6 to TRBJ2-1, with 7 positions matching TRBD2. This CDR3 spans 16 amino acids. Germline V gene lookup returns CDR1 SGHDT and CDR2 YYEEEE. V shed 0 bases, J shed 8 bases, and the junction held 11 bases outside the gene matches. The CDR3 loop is CASSLAGTTRRDEQFF. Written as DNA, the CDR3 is TGTGCCAGCAGCTTGGCCGGGACTACTCGCCGGGATGAGCAGTTCTTC.

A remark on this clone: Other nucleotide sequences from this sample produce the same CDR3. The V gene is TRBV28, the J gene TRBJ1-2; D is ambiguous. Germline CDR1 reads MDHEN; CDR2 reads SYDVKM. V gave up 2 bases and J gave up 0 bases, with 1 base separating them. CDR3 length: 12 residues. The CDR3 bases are TGTGCCAGCAGTTTAGCTAACTATGGCTACACCTTC. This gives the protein CASSLANYGYTF.

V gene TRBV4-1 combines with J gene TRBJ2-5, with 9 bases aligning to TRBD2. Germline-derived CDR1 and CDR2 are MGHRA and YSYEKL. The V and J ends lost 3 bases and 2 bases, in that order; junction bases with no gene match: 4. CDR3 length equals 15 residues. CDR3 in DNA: TGCGCCAGCAGCCACCTAGCGGGAAGGCAAGAGACCCAGTACTTC. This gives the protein CASSHLAGRQETQYF.

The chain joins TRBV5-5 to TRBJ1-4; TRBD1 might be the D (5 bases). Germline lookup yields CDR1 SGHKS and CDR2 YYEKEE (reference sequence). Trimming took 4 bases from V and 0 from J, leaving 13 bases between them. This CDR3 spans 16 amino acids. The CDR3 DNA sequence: TGTGCCAGCAGCGAAAACCCGACAGCAACTAATGAAAAACTGTTTTTT. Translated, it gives CASSENPTATNEKLFF.

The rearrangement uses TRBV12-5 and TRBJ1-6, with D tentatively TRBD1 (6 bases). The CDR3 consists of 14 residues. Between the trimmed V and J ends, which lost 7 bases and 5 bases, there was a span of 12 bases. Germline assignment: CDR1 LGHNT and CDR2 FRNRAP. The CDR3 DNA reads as TGTGCTAGTGACAGAAACAGGGATAATTCACCCCTCCACTTT. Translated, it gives CASDRNRDNSPLHF.

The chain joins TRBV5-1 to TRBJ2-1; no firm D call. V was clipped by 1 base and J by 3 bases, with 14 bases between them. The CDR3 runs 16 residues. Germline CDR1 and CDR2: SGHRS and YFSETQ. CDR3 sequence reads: CASSLTPTTNYNEQFF. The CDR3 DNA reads TGCGCCAGCAGCTTGACACCCACCACCAACTACAATGAGCAGTTCTTC.

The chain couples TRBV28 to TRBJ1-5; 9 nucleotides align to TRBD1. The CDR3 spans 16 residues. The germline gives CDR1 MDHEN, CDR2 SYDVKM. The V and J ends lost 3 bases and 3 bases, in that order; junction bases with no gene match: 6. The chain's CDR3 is CASSFGGQGLNQPQHF. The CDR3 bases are TGTGCCAGCAGTTTCGGGGGACAGGGCCTCAATCAGCCCCAGCATTTT.

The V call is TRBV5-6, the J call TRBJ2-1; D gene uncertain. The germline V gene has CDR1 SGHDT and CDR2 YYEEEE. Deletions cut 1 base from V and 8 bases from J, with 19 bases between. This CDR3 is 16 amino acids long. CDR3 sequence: CASSLLQTWALYEQFF. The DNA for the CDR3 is TGTGCCAGCAGCTTGTTGCAAACCTGGGCCTTGTATGAGCAGTTCTTC.

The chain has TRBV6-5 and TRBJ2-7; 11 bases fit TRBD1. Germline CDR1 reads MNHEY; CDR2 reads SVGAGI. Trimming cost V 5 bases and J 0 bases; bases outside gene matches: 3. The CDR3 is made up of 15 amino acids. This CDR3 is CASSPGTGGSYEQYF. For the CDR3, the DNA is TGTGCCAGCAGTCCCGGGACAGGGGGCTCCTACGAGCAGTACTTC.

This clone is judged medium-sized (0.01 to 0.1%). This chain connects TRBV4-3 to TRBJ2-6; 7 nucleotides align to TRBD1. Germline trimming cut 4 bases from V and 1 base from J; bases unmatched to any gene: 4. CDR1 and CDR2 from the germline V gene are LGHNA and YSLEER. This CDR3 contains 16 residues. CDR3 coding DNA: TGCGCCAGCAGCCCTGAACAGGGGTCTGGGGCCAACGTCCTGACTTTC. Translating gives CASSPEQGSGANVLTF.